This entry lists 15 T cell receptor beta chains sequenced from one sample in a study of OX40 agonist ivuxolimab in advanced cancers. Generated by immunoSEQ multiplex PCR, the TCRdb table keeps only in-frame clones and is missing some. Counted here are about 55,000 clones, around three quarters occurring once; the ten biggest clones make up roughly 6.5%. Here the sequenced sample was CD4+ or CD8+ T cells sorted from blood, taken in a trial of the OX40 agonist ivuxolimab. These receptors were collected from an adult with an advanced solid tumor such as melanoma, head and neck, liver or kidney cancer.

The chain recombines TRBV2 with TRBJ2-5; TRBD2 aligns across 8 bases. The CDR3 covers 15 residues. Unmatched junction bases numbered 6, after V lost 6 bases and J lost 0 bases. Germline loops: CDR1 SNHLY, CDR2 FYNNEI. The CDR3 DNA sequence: TGTGCCAGCAGGGAGAAGGGACTAGACCAAGAGACCCAGTACTTC. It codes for CASREKGLDQETQYF.

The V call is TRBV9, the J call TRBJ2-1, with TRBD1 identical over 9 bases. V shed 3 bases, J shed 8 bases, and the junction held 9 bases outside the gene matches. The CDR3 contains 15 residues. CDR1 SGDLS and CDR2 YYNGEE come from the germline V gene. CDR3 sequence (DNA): TGTGCCAGCAGCGGCCGGGACAGGGTTCGCGATGAGCAGTTCTTC. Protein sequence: CASSGRDRVRDEQFF. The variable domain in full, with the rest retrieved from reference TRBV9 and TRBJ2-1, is DSGVTQTPKHLITATGQRVTLRCSPRSGDLSVYWYQQSLDQGLQFLIQYYNGEERAKGNILERFSAQQFPDLHSELNLSSLELGDSALYFCASSGRDRVRDEQFFGPGTRLTVL.

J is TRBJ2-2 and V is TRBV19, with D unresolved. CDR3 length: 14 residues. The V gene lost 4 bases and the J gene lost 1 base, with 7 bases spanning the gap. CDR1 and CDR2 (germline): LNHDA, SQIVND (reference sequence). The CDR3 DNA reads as TGTGCCAGTAGTACTCCAGGGAACACCGGGGAGCTGTTTTTT. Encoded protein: CASSTPGNTGELFF.

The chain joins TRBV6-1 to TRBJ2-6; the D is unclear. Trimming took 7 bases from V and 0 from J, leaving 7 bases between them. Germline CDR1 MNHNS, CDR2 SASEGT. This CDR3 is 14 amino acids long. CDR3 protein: CASKDVSGANVLTF. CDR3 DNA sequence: TGTGCCAGCAAGGATGTCTCTGGGGCCAACGTCCTGACTTTC.

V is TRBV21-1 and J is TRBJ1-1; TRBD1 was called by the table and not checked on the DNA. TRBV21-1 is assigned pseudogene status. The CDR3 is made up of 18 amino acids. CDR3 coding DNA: TGTGCCAGCAGCAAAGAACGGGACACCGTGACTCTGAACACTGAAGCTTTCTTT. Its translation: CASSKERDTVTLNTEAFF.

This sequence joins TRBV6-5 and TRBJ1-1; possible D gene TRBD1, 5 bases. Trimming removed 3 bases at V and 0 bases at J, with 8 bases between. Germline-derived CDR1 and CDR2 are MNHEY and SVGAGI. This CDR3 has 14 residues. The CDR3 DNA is TGTGCCAGCAGTTATCAGGGCATGAACACTGAAGCTTTCTTT. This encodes CASSYQGMNTEAFF.

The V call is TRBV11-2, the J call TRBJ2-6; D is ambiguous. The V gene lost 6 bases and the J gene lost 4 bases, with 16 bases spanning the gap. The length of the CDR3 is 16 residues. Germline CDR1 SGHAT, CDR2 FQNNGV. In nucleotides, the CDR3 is TGTGCCAGCAGTTCGAGTCCCCGGGCGGGGGCCAACGTCCTGACTTTC. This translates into CASSSSPRAGANVLTF. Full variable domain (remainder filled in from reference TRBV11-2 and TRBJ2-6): EAGVAQSPRYKIIEKRQSVAFWCNPISGHATLYWYQQILGQGPKLLIQFQNNGVVDDSQLPKDRFSAERLKGVDSTLKIQPAKLEDSAVYLCASSSSPRAGANVLTFGAGSRLTVL.

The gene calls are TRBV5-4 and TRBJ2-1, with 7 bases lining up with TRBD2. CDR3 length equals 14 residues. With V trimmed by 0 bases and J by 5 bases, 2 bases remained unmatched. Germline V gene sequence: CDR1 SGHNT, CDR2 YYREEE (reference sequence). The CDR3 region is CASSLELANNEQFF. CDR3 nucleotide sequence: TGTGCCAGCAGCTTGGAACTAGCGAACAATGAGCAGTTCTTC.

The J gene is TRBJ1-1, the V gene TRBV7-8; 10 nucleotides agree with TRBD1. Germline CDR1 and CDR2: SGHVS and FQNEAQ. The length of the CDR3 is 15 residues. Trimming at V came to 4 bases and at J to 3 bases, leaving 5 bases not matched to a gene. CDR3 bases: TGTGCCAGCAGCTCGCCCGGGACAGGGGACACTGAAGCTTTCTTT. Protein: CASSSPGTGDTEAFF.

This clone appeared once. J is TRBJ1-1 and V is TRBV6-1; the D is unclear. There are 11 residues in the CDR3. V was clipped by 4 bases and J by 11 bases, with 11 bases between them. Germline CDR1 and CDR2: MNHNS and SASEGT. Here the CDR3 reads CASSGDPRAFF. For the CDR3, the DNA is TGTGCCAGCAGTGGGGATCCTCGGGCTTTCTTT.

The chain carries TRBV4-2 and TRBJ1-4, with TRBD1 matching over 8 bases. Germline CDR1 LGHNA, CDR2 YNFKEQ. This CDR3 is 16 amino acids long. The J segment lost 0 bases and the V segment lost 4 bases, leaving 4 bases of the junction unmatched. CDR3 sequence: CASSRPDRATNEKLFF. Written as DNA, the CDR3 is TGTGCCAGCAGCCGACCGGACAGGGCAACTAATGAAAAACTGTTTTTT.

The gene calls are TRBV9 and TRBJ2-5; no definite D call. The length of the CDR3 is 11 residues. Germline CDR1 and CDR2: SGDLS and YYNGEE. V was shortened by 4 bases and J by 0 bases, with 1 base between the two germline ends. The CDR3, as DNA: TGTGCCAGCAGCTACCAAGAGACCCAGTACTTC. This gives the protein CASSYQETQYF.

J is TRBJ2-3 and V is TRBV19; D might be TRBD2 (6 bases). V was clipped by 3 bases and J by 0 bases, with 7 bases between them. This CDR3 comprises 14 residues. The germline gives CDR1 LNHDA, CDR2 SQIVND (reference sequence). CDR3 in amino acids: CASSIGTSTDTQYF. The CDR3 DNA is TGTGCCAGTAGTATTGGGACTAGCACAGATACGCAGTATTTT.

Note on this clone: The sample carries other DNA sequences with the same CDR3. The CDR3 region is CASSLTNEQFF. The CDR3 DNA follows: TGTGCCAGCAGCTTGACCAATGAGCAGTTCTTC. The chain couples TRBV7-3 to TRBJ2-1; D gene uncertain. CDR3 length: 11 amino acids. CDR1 is SGHTA and CDR2 is FQGTGA in the germline V gene. Trimming stripped 3 bases from V and 6 bases from J, with 3 bases between.

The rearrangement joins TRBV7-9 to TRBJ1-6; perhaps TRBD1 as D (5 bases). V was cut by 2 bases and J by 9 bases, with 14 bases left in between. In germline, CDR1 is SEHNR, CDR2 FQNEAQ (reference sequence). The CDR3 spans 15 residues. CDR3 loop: CASSLTGHTGSPLHF. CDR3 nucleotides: TGTGCCAGCAGCTTAACTGGACACACGGGTTCACCCCTCCACTTT.